The present T cell receptor beta chain was sequenced within a study of regulatory T cells in long-lasting Graves disease. CDR3 length: 14 amino acids. Germline V lookup: CDR1 WSHSY, CDR2 SAAADI. The germline V and J ends were trimmed by 6 bases and 9 bases, with 18 bases remaining between them. Arm-PCR of CDR3 regions and iRepertoire HTBI primers were the basis on which TCR beta libraries were built. One entry per CDR3 protein results from TCRdb running MiXCR on the multiplex PCR reads. Altogether about 440,000 distinct CDR3 sequences are present, 16% being singletons, with the ten largest covering about 10%. Time point of the sample: newly diagnosed GD, antithyroid drugs for less than 3 months. RNA isolated from PBMCs was used to make the TCR library. These data were likewise used in another study, on T cells in Graves' hyperthyroidism and ophthalmopathy.

The source material was peripheral blood mononuclear cells (PBMCs), sampled at new diagnosis, from a patient treated with antithyroid drugs. The sequence came from a woman aged 30 to 39 with Graves disease. V usage is TRBV10-2 and J usage is TRBJ2-1; D remains unclear. The DNA for the CDR3 is TGCGCCAGCAGCGATTCGGGTCTAGTACTTGAGCAGTTCTTC. This gives the protein CASSDSGLVLEQFF.